The 18 T cell receptor beta chains below were found in one sample sequenced in a study of T cell repertoires in cytomegalovirus infection. No antigen is known for these receptors. TCRdb reprocessed the reads with MiXCR, giving one entry per CDR3 protein. The sample contains hundreds of thousands of distinct CDR3 sequences, roughly 28% of which appear only once. This material consisted of cultured PBMCs, taken from culture after CMV antigen stimulation. These TCRs come from a human donor in good health (CMV status not recorded). Some clones in this sample may be carry-over from other donors' samples.

This clonotype turned up a few times. The rearrangement links TRBV7-9 to TRBJ1-1; D may be TRBD1 (5 bases). The CDR3 length is 14 residues. Germline V gene lookup returns CDR1 SEHNR and CDR2 FQNEAQ (reference sequence). Trimming shortened V by 3 bases and J by 11 bases, and 19 bases separated the two germline ends. CDR3 amino acids: CASSFYRDSGEAFF. The CDR3 region has the DNA TGTGCCAGCAGCTTCTACCGGGATTCGGGGGAGGCTTTCTTT.

This clonotype was detected only a few times. The chain recombines TRBV19 with TRBJ1-1, with D possibly matching TRBD1 (6 bases). Germline CDR1 reads LNHDA; CDR2 reads SQIVND (reference sequence). The CDR3 totals 16 residues. The V gene lost 3 bases and the J gene lost 0 bases, with 14 bases spanning the gap. The CDR3 sequence is CASSISDSRMNTEAFF. CDR3 coding DNA: TGTGCCAGTAGTATCTCGGACAGCAGAATGAACACTGAAGCTTTCTTT.

The chain carries TRBV20-1 and TRBJ1-2, with a tentative D call TRBD1 (6 bases). The CDR3 extends over 14 amino acids. Germline CDR1 DFQATT, CDR2 SNEGSKA (reference sequence). V shed 5 bases and J shed 4 bases, with 17 bases lying between them. CDR3 coding DNA: TGCAGTGCTCAGGACCGAAGGGGGTCCTATGGCTACACCTTC. Protein sequence: CSAQDRRGSYGYTF.

This clonotype was detected only a few times. J is TRBJ2-4 and V is TRBV6-6; D is perhaps TRBD1 (6 bases). The CDR3 is 14 amino acids. Trimming removed 6 bases from V and 2 bases from J, with 11 bases in between. From germline, CDR1 is MNHNY and CDR2 SVGAGI (reference sequence). The CDR3 DNA reads TGTGCCAGCAGCACCGACAGGCCCAAAAACATTCAGTACTTC. It is translated as CASSTDRPKNIQYF.

The V gene is TRBV7-8, the J gene TRBJ2-5; 12 bases agree with TRBD2. CDR1 is SGHVS and CDR2 is FQNEAQ in the germline V gene. The CDR3 runs to 15 residues. With 4 bases clipped from V and 4 bases from J, the junction kept 4 bases outside the gene matches. In DNA form, the CDR3 reads TGTGCCAGCAGCTCGACTAGCGGGAGAGTAGAGACCCAGTACTTC. Residues: CASSSTSGRVETQYF.

This clonotype was counted many times. The chain links TRBV29-1 to TRBJ2-1; 9 bases fit TRBD2. This CDR3 has 13 residues. Germline CDR1 is SQVTM and CDR2 is ANQGSEA. V trimming: 4 bases; J trimming: 4 bases; junction bases outside the gene matches: 2. CDR3 nucleotide sequence: TGCAGCGTTGTCACTAGCGGGTACAATGAGCAGTTCTTC. Residues: CSVVTSGYNEQFF.

This clonotype has just a few counts. The CDR3 reads CASSQERQTGGSGNTIYF. DNA for the CDR3: TGTGCCAGCAGCCAAGAGCGTCAGACAGGGGGCTCTGGAAACACCATATATTTT. The chain links TRBV3-1 to TRBJ1-3; 9 bases are a match to TRBD1. Germline loops: CDR1 LGHDT, CDR2 YNNKEL (reference sequence). The CDR3 contains 18 residues. With 0 bases clipped from V and 0 bases from J, the junction kept 6 bases outside the gene matches.

On this clonotype itself: The germline gene is not matched at one end of the junction; a read error may be the cause. CDR3 nucleotide sequence: TGTGCAAGCAGCCCCAGTAGCGGGAGGGGCACCGGGGAGCTGTTTTTT. Its translation is CASSPSSGRGTGELFF. The chain combines TRBV7-8 with TRBJ2-2; 11 bases align to TRBD2. This CDR3 has 16 amino acids. Germline CDR1 is SGHVS and CDR2 is FQNEAQ.

V is TRBV12-3 or TRBV12-4 and J is TRBJ1-1, with 8 nucleotides matching TRBD1. This CDR3 contains 14 residues. V gave up 5 bases and J gave up 6 bases; unmatched junction bases: 8. Here the CDR3 reads CASSLRGPRAEAFF. Here the CDR3 DNA reads TGTGCCAGCAGTCTCAGGGGGCCCCGCGCTGAAGCTTTCTTT.

The V gene is TRBV19, the J gene TRBJ1-1; D is uncertain. In germline, CDR1 is LNHDA, CDR2 SQIVND (reference sequence). V dropped 8 bases and J dropped 7 bases, with 8 bases sitting between them. The CDR3 has 10 amino acids. The CDR3 region is CASVLVEAFF. CDR3 DNA: TGTGCCAGTGTGTTGGTTGAAGCTTTCTTT.

This rearrangement joins TRBV24-1 to TRBJ1-1, with a tentative D call TRBD1 (6 bases). With 4 bases removed from V and 8 bases from J, the gap between germline ends came to 10 bases. This CDR3 has 12 residues. Germline lookup yields CDR1 KGHDR and CDR2 SFDVKD. In nucleotides, the CDR3 is TGTGCCACCAGTGACGGTGACAGGGAAGCTTTCTTT. Translating it yields CATSDGDREAFF.

The V call is TRBV7-9, the J call TRBJ2-7, with no clear D. Germline V gene lookup returns CDR1 SEHNR and CDR2 FQNEAQ (reference sequence). The CDR3 loop spans 17 amino acids. Trimming took 4 bases from V and 0 from J, leaving 19 bases between them. This chain's CDR3 is CASSWPPGPRSSYEQYF. CDR3 nucleotides: TGTGCCAGCAGCTGGCCCCCGGGCCCTCGAAGCTCCTACGAGCAGTACTTC.

This chain links TRBV11-2 with TRBJ1-1, with D tentatively TRBD1 (5 bases). The CDR3 spans 17 residues. Trimming took off 5 bases at V and 4 bases at J, with 23 bases between the two ends. In germline, CDR1 is SGHAT, CDR2 FQNNGV. The CDR3 sequence: CASSPRRGAERTTEAFF. The CDR3 region has the DNA TGTGCCAGCAGCCCACGCCGGGGCGCAGAGAGAACCACTGAAGCTTTCTTT.

This chain links TRBV13 with TRBJ1-2; unclear D gene. The V gene's germline CDR1 is PRHDT and CDR2 FYEKMQ (reference sequence). V shed 4 bases and J shed 4 bases, with 25 bases lying between them. This CDR3 spans 18 amino acids. CDR3 in amino acids: CASSSGSGRNGKGYGYTF. The CDR3 DNA is TGTGCCAGCAGCTCCGGATCCGGCAGGAACGGCAAAGGCTATGGCTACACCTTC.

The gene calls are TRBV7-6 and TRBJ2-4; 9 bases agree with TRBD2. Germline loops: CDR1 SGHVS, CDR2 FNYEAQ. Germline trimming cut 5 bases from V and 8 bases from J; bases unmatched to any gene: 7. The CDR3 runs to 14 residues. The CDR3 DNA follows: TGTGCCAGCAGCAACGCGGGAGGGCCTGACATTCAGTACTTC. It translates to CASSNAGGPDIQYF. Based on the CDR3 plus reference TRBV7-6 and TRBJ2-4, the full variable domain is GAGVSQSPRYKVTKRGQDVALRCDPISGHVSLYWYRQALGQGPEFLTYFNYEAQQDKSGLPNDRFSAERPEGSISTLTIQRTEQRDSAMYRCASSNAGGPDIQYFGAGTRLSVL.

This clonotype turned up a few times. The gene calls are TRBV4-1 and TRBJ2-1; D perhaps matches TRBD2 (6 bases). The CDR3 contains 13 residues. Trimming stripped 1 base from V and 5 bases from J, with 6 bases between. Germline V gives CDR1 MGHRA, CDR2 YSYEKL. The CDR3 loop is CASSQAGDNEQFF. CDR3 sequence (DNA): TGCGCCAGCAGCCAAGCGGGGGACAATGAGCAGTTCTTC.

This clonotype has more than one count but fewer than ten. The rearrangement links TRBV20-1 to TRBJ2-1; D gene uncertain. The CDR3 totals 16 residues. Germline-derived CDR1 and CDR2 are DFQATT and SNEGSKA (reference sequence). The ends were cut back, 1 base at V and 10 bases at J, with 23 bases in the middle. The CDR3 here is CSARVSGYAAVEEQFF. The CDR3 coding sequence is TGCAGTGCTAGAGTTTCTGGGTACGCCGCAGTAGAGGAGCAGTTCTTC.

In its sample, this clonotype was seen a few times. The CDR3 protein is CASSPTRAHMSSYGYTF. CDR3 DNA sequence: TGTGCCAGCAGTCCCACGAGGGCCCACATGTCCTCCTATGGCTACACCTTC. This chain links TRBV12-3 or TRBV12-4 with TRBJ1-2, with D unresolved. Trimming stripped 5 bases from V and 4 bases from J, with 23 bases between. The CDR3 extends over 17 amino acids.